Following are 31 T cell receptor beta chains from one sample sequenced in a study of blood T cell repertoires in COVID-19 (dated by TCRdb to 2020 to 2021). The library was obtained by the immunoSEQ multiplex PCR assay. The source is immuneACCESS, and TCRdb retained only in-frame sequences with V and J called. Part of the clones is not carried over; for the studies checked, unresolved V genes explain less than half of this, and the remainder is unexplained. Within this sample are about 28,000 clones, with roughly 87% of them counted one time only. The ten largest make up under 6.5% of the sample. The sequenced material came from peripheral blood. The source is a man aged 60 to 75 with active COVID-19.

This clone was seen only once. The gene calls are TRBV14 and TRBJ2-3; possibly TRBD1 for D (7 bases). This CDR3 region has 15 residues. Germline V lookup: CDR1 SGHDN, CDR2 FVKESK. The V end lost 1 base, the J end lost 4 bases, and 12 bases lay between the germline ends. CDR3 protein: CASSQVGGGADTQYF. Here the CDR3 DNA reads TGTGCCAGCAGCCAAGTCGGAGGGGGCGCAGATACGCAGTATTTT. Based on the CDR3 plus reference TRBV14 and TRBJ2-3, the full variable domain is EAGVTQFPSHSVIEKGQTVTLRCDPISGHDNLYWYRRVMGKEIKFLLHFVKESKQDESGMPNNRFLAERTGGTYSTLKVQPAELEDSGVYFCASSQVGGGADTQYFGPGTRLTVL.

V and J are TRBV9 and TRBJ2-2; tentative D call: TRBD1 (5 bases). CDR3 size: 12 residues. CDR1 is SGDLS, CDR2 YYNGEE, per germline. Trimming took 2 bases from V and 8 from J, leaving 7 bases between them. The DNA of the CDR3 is TGTGCCAGCAGCGTGGGGCTAGGGGAGCTGTTTTTT. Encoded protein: CASSVGLGELFF.

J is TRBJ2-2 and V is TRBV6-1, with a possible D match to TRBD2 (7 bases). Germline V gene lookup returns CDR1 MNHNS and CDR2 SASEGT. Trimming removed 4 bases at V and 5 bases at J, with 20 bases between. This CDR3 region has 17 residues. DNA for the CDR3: TGTGCCAGCAGTGGACCTGGGGGGGCCTATAGAACCGGGGAGCTGTTTTTT. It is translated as CASSGPGGAYRTGELFF.

This CDR3 is CASRKTGNNEQFF. The DNA of the CDR3 is TGTGCCAGCAGGAAGACAGGGAACAATGAGCAGTTCTTC. This chain uses TRBV2 with TRBJ2-1, with TRBD1 matching over 7 bases. V gave up 6 bases and J gave up 5 bases; unmatched junction bases: 4. The CDR3 extends over 13 amino acids. The V gene's germline CDR1 is SNHLY and CDR2 FYNNEI.

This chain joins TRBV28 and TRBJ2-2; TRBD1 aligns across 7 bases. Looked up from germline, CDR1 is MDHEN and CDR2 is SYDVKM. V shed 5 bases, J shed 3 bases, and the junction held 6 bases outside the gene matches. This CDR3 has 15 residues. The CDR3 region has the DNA TGTGCCAGCAGTCCCCGGGACAGATACACCGGGGAGCTGTTTTTT. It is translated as CASSPRDRYTGELFF.

CDR3 nucleotide sequence: TGTGCCAGCAGCCCGACAGGGTTTTACGAGCAGTACTTC. Translation: CASSPTGFYEQYF. The V gene is TRBV5-4, the J gene TRBJ2-7, with 7 bases identical to TRBD1. With 4 bases clipped from V and 4 bases from J, the junction kept 5 bases outside the gene matches. Germline loops: CDR1 SGHNT, CDR2 YYREEE (reference sequence). The CDR3 extends over 13 amino acids.

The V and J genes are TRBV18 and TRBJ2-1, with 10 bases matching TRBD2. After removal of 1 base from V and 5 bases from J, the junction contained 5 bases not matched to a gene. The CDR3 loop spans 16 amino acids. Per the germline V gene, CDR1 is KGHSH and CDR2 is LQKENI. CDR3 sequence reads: CASSPQYSGGNNEQFF. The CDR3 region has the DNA TGTGCCAGCTCACCACAGTATAGCGGGGGGAACAATGAGCAGTTCTTC. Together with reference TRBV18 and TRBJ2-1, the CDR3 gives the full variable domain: NAGVMQNPRHLVRRRGQEARLRCSPMKGHSHVYWYRQLPEEGLKFMVYLQKENIIDESGMPKERFSAEFPKEGPSILRIQQVVRGDSAAYFCASSPQYSGGNNEQFFGPGTRLTVL.

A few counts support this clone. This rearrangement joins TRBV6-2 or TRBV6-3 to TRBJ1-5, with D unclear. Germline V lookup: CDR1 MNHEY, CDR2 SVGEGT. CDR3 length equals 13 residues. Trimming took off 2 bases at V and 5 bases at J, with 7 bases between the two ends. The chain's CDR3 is CASSYTDHQPQHF. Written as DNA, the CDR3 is TGTGCCAGCAGTTACACAGACCATCAGCCCCAGCATTTT.

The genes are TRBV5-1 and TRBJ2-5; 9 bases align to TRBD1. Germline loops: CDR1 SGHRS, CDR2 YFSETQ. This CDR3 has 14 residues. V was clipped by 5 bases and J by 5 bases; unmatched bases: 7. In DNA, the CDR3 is TGCGCCAGCAGGGGACAGGGAAGAGGGGAGACCCAGTACTTC. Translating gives CASRGQGRGETQYF. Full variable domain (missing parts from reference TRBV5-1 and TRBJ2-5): KAGVTQTPRYLIKTRGQQVTLSCSPISGHRSVSWYQQTPGQGLQFLFEYFSETQRNKGNFPGRFSGRQFSNSRSEMNVSTLELGDSALYLCASRGQGRGETQYFGPGTRLLVL.

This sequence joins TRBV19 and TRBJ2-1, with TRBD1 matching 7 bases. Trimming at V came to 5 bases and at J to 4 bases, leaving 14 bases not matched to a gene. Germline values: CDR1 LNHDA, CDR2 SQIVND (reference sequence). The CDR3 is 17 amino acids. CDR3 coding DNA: TGTGCCAGTAGTCCCCAAGGGGCAGGGGGAACGTACAATGAGCAGTTCTTC. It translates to CASSPQGAGGTYNEQFF.

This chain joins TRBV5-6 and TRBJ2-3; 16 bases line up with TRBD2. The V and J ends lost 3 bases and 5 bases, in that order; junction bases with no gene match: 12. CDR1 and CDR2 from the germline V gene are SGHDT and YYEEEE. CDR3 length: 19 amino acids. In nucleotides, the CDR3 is TGTGCCAGCAGCTCACTGGGACTAGCGGGGGGGCCAACTAAAGATACGCAGTATTTT. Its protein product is CASSSLGLAGGPTKDTQYF.

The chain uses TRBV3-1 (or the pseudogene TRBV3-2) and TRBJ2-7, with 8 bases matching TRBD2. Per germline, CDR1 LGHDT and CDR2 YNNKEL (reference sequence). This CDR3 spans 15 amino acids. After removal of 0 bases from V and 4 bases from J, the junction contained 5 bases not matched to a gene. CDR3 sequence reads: CASSQETSGQYEQYF. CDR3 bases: TGTGCCAGCAGCCAAGAAACTAGCGGACAATACGAGCAGTACTTC.

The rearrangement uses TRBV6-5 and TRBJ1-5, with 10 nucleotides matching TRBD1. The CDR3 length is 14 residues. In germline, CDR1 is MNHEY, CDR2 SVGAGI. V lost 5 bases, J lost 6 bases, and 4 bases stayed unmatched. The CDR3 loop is CASSTTGGSQPQHF. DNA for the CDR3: TGTGCCAGCAGTACGACAGGGGGCTCTCAGCCCCAGCATTTT.

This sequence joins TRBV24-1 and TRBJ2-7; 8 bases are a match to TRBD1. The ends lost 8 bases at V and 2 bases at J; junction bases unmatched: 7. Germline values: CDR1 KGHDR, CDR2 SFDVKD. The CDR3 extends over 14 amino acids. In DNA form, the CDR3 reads TGTGCCACCAACTCTGGACAGGGACCCTACGAGCAGTACTTC. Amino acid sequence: CATNSGQGPYEQYF.

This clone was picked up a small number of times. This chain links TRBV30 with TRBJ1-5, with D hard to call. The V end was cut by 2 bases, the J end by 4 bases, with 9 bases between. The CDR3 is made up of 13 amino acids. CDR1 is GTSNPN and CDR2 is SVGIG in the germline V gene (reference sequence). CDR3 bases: TGTGCCTGGAGTTTTGCAGAAAATCAGCCCCAGCATTTT. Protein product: CAWSFAENQPQHF.

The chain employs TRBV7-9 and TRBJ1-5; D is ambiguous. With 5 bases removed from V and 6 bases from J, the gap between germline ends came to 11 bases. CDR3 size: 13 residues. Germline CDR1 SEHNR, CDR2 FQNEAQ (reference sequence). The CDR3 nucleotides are TGTGCCAGCAGCCCTATGGCGGGTCAGCCCCAGCATTTT. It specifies CASSPMAGQPQHF.

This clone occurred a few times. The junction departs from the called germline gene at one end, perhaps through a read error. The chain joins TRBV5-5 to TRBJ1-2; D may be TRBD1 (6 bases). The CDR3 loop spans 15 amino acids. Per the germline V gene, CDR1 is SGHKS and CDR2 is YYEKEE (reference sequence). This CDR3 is CASSLAGDANYGYTF. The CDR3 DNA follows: TGTGCCAGCAGTTTGGCAGGGGATGCTAACTATGGCTACACCTTC.

The CDR3 reads CASSQDRGHEQFF. DNA of the CDR3: TGTGCCAGCAGCCAAGACAGGGGGCATGAGCAGTTCTTC. The chain is built from TRBV3-1 (or the pseudogene TRBV3-2) and TRBJ2-1; TRBD1 agrees at 8 bases. CDR1 and CDR2 from the germline V gene are LGHDT and YNNKEL (reference sequence). Unmatched junction bases numbered 0, after V lost 0 bases and J lost 8 bases. The CDR3 runs to 13 residues.

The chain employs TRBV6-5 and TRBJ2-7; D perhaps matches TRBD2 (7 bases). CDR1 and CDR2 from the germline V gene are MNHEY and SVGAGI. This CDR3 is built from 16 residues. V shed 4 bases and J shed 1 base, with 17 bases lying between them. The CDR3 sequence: CASSSRGRGRSYEQYF. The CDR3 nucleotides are TGTGCCAGCAGTTCCCGGGGGCGGGGGAGGTCCTACGAGCAGTACTTC.

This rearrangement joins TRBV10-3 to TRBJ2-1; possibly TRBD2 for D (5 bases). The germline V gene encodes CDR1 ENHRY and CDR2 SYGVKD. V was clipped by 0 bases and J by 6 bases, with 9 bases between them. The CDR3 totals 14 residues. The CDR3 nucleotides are TGTGCCATCAGTGAGTCGAGTGGGAGCAATGAGCAGTTCTTC. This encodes CAISESSGSNEQFF.

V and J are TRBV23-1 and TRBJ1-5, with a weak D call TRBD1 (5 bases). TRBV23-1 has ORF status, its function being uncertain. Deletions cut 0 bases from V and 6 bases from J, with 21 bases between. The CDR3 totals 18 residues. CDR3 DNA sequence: TGCGCCAGCAGTCAATCGGGCCTCTCTACAAGGGGCTTTCAGCCCCAGCATTTT. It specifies CASSQSGLSTRGFQPQHF.

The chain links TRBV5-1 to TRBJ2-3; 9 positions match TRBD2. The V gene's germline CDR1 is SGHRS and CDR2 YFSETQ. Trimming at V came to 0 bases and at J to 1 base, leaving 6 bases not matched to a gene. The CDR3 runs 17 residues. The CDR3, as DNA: TGCGCCAGCAGCTTGGAGGGATTAGCGGGGGGCACAGATACGCAGTATTTT. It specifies CASSLEGLAGGTDTQYF. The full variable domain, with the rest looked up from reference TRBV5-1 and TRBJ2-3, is KAGVTQTPRYLIKTRGQQVTLSCSPISGHRSVSWYQQTPGQGLQFLFEYFSETQRNKGNFPGRFSGRQFSNSRSEMNVSTLELGDSALYLCASSLEGLAGGTDTQYFGPGTRLTVL.

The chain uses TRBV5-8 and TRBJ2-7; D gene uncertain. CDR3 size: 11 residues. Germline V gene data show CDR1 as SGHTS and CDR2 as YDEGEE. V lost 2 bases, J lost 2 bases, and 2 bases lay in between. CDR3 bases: TGTGCCAGCAGCTTTACCTACGAGCAGTACTTC. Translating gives CASSFTYEQYF. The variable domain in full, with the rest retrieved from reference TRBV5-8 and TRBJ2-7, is EAGVTQSPTHLIKTRGQQATLRCSPISGHTSVYWYQQALGLGLQFLLWYDEGEERNRGNFPPRFSGRQFPNYSSELNVNALELEDSALYLCASSFTYEQYFGPGTRLTVT.

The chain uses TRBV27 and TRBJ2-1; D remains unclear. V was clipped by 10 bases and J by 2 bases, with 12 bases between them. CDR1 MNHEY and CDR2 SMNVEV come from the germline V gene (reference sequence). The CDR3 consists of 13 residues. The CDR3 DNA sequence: TGTGCCACCCAGATCCCCCCCTACAATGAGCAGTTCTTC. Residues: CATQIPPYNEQFF.

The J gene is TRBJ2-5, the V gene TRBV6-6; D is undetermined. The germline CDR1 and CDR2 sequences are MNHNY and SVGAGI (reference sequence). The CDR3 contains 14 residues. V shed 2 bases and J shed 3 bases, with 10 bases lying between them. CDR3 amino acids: CASSYVDNKETQYF. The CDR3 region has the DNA TGTGCCAGCAGTTACGTCGACAATAAAGAGACCCAGTACTTC.

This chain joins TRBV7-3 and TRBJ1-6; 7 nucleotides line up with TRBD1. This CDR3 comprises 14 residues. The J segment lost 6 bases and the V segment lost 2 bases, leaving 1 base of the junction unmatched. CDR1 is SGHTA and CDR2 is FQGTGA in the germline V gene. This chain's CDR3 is CASSLGDSNSPLHF. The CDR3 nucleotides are TGTGCCAGCAGCTTAGGGGACAGTAATTCACCCCTCCACTTT. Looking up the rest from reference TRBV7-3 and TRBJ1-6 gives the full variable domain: GAGVSQTPSNKVTEKGKYVELRCDPISGHTALYWYRQSLGQGPEFLIYFQGTGAADDSGLPNDRFFAVRPEGSVSTLKIQRTERGDSAVYLCASSLGDSNSPLHFGNGTRLTVT.

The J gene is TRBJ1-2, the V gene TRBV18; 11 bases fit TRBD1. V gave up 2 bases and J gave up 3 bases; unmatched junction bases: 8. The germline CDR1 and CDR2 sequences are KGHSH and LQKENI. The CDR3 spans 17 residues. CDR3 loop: CASSPVGRTGGDYGYTF. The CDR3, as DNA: TGTGCCAGCTCACCAGTCGGCAGGACAGGGGGCGACTATGGCTACACCTTC.

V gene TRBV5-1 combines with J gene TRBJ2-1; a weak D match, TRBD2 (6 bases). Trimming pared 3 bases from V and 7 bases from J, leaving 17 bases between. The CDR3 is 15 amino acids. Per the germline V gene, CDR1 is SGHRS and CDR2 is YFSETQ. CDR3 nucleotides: TGCGCCAGCAGCTGGGGGGAGCGTAATCCAAATGAGCAGTTCTTC. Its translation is CASSWGERNPNEQFF.

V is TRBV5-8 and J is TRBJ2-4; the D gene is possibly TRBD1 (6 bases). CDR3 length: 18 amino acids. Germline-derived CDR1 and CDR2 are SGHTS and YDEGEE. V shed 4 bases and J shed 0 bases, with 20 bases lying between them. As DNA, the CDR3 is TGTGCCAGCAGCCCTCCCAACAGGGAGAGATTAGCCAAAAACATTCAGTACTTC. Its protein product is CASSPPNRERLAKNIQYF.

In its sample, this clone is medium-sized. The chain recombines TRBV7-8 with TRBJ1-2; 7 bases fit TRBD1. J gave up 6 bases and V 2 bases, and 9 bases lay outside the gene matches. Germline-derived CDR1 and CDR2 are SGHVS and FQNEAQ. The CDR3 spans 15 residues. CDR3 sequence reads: CASSLWQGEVDGYTF. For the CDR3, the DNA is TGTGCCAGCAGCTTATGGCAGGGGGAAGTTGATGGCTACACCTTC. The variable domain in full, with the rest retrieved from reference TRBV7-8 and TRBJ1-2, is GAGVSQSPRYKVAKRGQDVALRCDPISGHVSLFWYQQALGQGPEFLTYFQNEAQLDKSGLPSDRFFAERPEGSVSTLKIQRTQQEDSAVYLCASSLWQGEVDGYTFGSGTRLTVV.

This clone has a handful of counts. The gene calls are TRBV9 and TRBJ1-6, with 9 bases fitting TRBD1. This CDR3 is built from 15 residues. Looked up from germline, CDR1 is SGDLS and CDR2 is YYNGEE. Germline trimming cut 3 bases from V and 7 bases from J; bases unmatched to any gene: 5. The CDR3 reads CASSARTGANSPLHF. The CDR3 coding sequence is TGTGCCAGCAGCGCGAGGACAGGGGCAAATTCACCCCTCCACTTT.